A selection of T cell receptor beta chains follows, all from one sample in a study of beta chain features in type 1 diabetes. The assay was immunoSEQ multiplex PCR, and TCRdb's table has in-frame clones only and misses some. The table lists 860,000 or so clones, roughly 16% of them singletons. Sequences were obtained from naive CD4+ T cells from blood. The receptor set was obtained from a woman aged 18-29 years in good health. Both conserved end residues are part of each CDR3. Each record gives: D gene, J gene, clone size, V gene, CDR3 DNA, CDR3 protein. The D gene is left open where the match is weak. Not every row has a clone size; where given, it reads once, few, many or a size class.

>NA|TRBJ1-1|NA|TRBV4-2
TGTGCCAGCAGCCACAGAAACACTGAAGCTTTCTTT
CASSHRNTEAFF
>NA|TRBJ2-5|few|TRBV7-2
TGTGCCAGCAGCACAATACGTGGGGGGACCCAGTACTTC
CASSTIRGGTQYF
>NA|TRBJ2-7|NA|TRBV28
TGTGCCAGCAGACGTGGTAGGCCCTACGAGCAGTACTTC
CASRRGRPYEQYF
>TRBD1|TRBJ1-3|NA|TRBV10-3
TGTGCCATCTCCGGGACAGGCTCTGGAAACACCATATATTTT
CAISGTGSGNTIYF
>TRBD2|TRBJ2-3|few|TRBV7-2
TGTGCCAGCAGCTCCGTCTGGGCTAGCGGGAGTACCGCCACAGATACGCAGTATTTT
CASSSVWASGSTATDTQYF
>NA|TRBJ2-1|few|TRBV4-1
TGCGCCAGCAGCCAACCGGCCCGCCGGGAGAATGAGCAGTTCTTC
CASSQPARRENEQFF
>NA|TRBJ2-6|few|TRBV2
TGTGCCAGCAGTGAACTTGTCCGCTCTGGGGCCAACGTCCTGACTTTC
CASSELVRSGANVLTF
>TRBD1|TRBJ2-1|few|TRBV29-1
TGCAGCGTTGAAATGGACAGGTTCAATGAGCAGTTCTTC
CSVEMDRFNEQFF
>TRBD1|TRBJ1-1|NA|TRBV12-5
TGTGCTAGTGGACCGGGACAGGGGAACACTGAAGCTTTCTTT
CASGPGQGNTEAFF
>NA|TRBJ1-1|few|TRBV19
TGTGCCAGTAAGGACAGACAGAACACTGAAGCTTTCTTT
CASKDRQNTEAFF